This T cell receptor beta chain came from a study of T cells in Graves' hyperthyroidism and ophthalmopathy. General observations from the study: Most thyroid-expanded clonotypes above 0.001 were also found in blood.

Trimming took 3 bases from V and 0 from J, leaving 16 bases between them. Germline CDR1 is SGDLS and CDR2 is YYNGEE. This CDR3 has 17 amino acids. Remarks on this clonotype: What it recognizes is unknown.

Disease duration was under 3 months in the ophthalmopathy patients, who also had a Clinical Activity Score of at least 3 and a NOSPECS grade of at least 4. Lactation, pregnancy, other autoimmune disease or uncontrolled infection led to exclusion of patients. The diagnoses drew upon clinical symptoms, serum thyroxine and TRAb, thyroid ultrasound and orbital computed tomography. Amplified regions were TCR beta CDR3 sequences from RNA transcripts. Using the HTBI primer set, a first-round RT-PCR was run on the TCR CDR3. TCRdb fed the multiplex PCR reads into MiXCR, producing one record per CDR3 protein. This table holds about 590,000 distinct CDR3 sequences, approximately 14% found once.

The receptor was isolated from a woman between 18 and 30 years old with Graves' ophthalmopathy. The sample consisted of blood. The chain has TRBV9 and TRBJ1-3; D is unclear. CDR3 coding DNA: TGTGCCAGCAGCGCCCGCCCCGGGAGACTCTCTGGAAACACCATATATTTT. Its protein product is CASSARPGRLSGNTIYF.